A selection of T cell receptor beta chains follows, all from one sample in a study of cytomegalovirus exposure and HLA in healthy donors. Clones were read by immunoSEQ multiplex PCR, and TCRdb kept only the in-frame ones, dropping some. Seen here are around 180,000 clones, more than 70% observed once, and the top ten hold roughly 1.6%. Sequencing was carried out using PBMCs. The receptors come from a girl aged 5-17 years in good health and CMV-seronegative. CDR3s leave out the opening cysteine and the closing phenylalanine or tryptophan.

V: TRBV9
J: TRBJ2-2
CDR3: ASSVGSRSDTGELF

V: TRBV29-1
J: TRBJ1-1
CDR3: SVLTGSTEAF

V: TRBV6-1
J: TRBJ2-7
CDR3: ASSVKLDFEQY

V: TRBV14
J: TRBJ2-3
CDR3: ASSQGLTDTQY

V: TRBV5-4
J: TRBJ2-2
CDR3: ARTHGMLGGGRDGELF

V: TRBV9
J: TRBJ2-7
CDR3: ASSPGTGRDEQY

V: TRBV5-1
J: TRBJ2-7
CDR3: ASSKGGANFYEQY

V: TRBV14
J: TRBJ2-7
CDR3: ASSFRSGSSYEQY

V: TRBV19
J: TRBJ1-2
CDR3: ASSRPITGTGPRNYGYT

V: TRBV2
J: TRBJ1-6
CDR3: ASSSEAVWDSPLH

V: TRBV29-1
J: TRBJ1-1
CDR3: SVTAGEGTEAF

V: TRBV7-6
J: TRBJ2-2
CDR3: ASSPPTGPGELF

V: TRBV9
J: TRBJ2-3
CDR3: ASSVGKGGNTQY

V: TRBV5-1
J: TRBJ1-2
CDR3: ASSLERIDNYGYT

V: TRBV28
J: TRBJ1-5
CDR3: ASTMANQPQH

V: TRBV5-6
J: TRBJ2-7
CDR3: ASSVLGTHPYEQY

V: TRBV11-2
J: TRBJ2-5
CDR3: ASSLQKQETQY

V: TRBV19
J: TRBJ2-3
CDR3: ASSIFRQGEDTQY

V: TRBV7-2
J: TRBJ2-7
CDR3: ASSSPGSYEQY

V: TRBV4-1
J: TRBJ2-1
CDR3: ASSGRTGWLFGSEQF

V: TRBV27
J: TRBJ1-2
CDR3: ASSREGGVFPMGGYT

V: TRBV7-3
J: TRBJ2-1
CDR3: ASSVEPSFNEQF

V: TRBV19
J: TRBJ2-3
CDR3: ASSVARNTDTQY

V: TRBV5-4
J: TRBJ1-1
CDR3: ASSLEQGGYTEAF

V: TRBV7-7
J: TRBJ2-7
CDR3: ASSFDSSYEQY

V: TRBV27
J: TRBJ2-5
CDR3: ASLGAKETQY

V: TRBV5-1
J: TRBJ2-5
CDR3: ASSSKPIRGLTKETQY

V: TRBV18
J: TRBJ1-6
CDR3: ASSRGDGNSPLH

V: TRBV7-9
J: TRBJ2-7
CDR3: ASSLVGAVYEQY

V: TRBV7-9
J: TRBJ2-6
CDR3: ASSPGQGKHAAGANVLT

V: TRBV7-3
J: TRBJ2-1
CDR3: ASSLGGASYNEQF

V: TRBV27
J: TRBJ2-1
CDR3: ASSPGLAGPEQF

V: TRBV2
J: TRBJ2-5
CDR3: ASGSGNDKETQY

V: TRBV19
J: TRBJ1-5
CDR3: ASSIRRRGNQPQH

V: TRBV5-1
J: TRBJ2-7
CDR3: ASSMEGVGGYEQY

V: TRBV25-1
J: TRBJ1-4
CDR3: ASKPGTGANEKLF

V: TRBV6-6
J: TRBJ1-1
CDR3: ASSLRREEAF

V: TRBV5-4
J: TRBJ2-3
CDR3: ASSSSGPTTDTQY

V: TRBV7-3
J: TRBJ2-1
CDR3: ASGLAGENEQF

V: TRBV19
J: TRBJ2-7
CDR3: ASSMTALRPYEQY

V: TRBV6-5
J: TRBJ1-1
CDR3: ASTETEKNTEAF

V: TRBV27
J: TRBJ1-5
CDR3: ASSPGSNQPQH

V: TRBV27
J: TRBJ1-1
CDR3: ASSLKARVSEAF

V: TRBV2
J: TRBJ2-1
CDR3: ATKGGVSYNEQF

V: TRBV10-3
J: TRBJ2-5
CDR3: AISLSSSLLWETQY

V: TRBV4-2
J: TRBJ2-7
CDR3: ASSPPPGLANPHVDEQY

V: TRBV7-2
J: TRBJ1-2
CDR3: ASSPGRGPYGYT

V: TRBV28
J: TRBJ1-5
CDR3: ASARTELYSNQPQH

V: TRBV9
J: TRBJ2-7
CDR3: ASSVGGGQSYEQY

V: TRBV5-1
J: TRBJ2-3
CDR3: ASSFVGADTQY

V: TRBV5-1
J: TRBJ1-4
CDR3: ASSTRGFEEKLF

V: TRBV12-5
J: TRBJ1-6
CDR3: ASGLGGVGSPLH

V: TRBV28
J: TRBJ1-2
CDR3: ASRGDWGYT

V: TRBV21-1
J: TRBJ2-7
CDR3: ASSNPAGLDYEQY

V: TRBV7-9
J: TRBJ2-7
CDR3: ASSLSGADEQY

V: TRBV7-9
J: TRBJ2-7
CDR3: ASSLVQTGGYEQY

V: TRBV6-1
J: TRBJ1-6
CDR3: ASTKGQGDSPLH